The sample holds many counts of the clone carrying this TCR beta chain. Its specificity is unknown. TCRdb itself ran the reads through MiXCR, one entry per CDR3 protein. The sample lists 650,000 to 850,000 distinct CDR3 sequences; 29% were seen once. The data are from a study of T cell repertoires in cytomegalovirus infection. Study context: Both recently identified HLA-C-restricted and well-studied HLA-B-restricted CMV epitopes were used in the study. Overall study findings and caveats: Across the ex vivo response, the dominant clonotypes were HLA-C-restricted CMV-specific TCR beta clonotypes. Carriage of CMV together with the relevant HLA was identifiable through cumulative public TCR beta family frequency.

Trimming took 5 bases from V and 0 from J, leaving 14 bases between them. Germline V CDR1 and CDR2: SEHNR, FQNEAQ (reference sequence). This CDR3 contains 16 residues. J is TRBJ2-1 and V is TRBV7-9, with D possibly matching TRBD2 (7 bases). The source material was cultured CD8+ T cells from PBMCs, sampled from culture after CMV antigen stimulation. The source of this sequence is a human donor in good health (CMV status not recorded). Some clones in this sample may be carry-over from other donors' samples. The CDR3 nucleotides read TGTGCCAGCAGCCTAAGGGGGGGGAGCTCCTACAATGAGCAGTTCTTC. Amino acid sequence: CASSLRGGSSYNEQFF.